This T cell receptor beta chain appears in the sequencing data of a study of blood T cells in healthy people across ages. The study's findings and limits: In these data, TCR beta diversity tracked strongly with naive T cell percentage.

Alongside a J-beta primer mix, a sample-barcoded 5' primer served in a second PCR lasting about 6 to 11 cycles. One entry per CDR3 protein results from TCRdb running MiXCR on the 5' RACE reads. The top ten clones hold roughly 8.2% of a sample with around 1,700,000 distinct CDR3 sequences, approximately 30% of them seen once. Trimming left V 6 bases short and J 0 bases short, with 12 bases between. The CDR3 contains 15 residues. CDR1 is SEHNR, CDR2 FQNEAQ, per germline (reference sequence). As to this clonotype: Its antigen is as yet unknown.

The people who gave samples were healthy Caucasians from Russia, aged roughly 6 to 100. Extraction yielded at least 6 micrograms of total RNA per sample. The TCR originated in a young woman in good health. Sequencing was carried out using blood. The V and J genes are TRBV7-9 and TRBJ1-3; D perhaps matches TRBD1 (6 bases). Here the CDR3 reads CASRQGPLSGNTIYF. CDR3 DNA: TGTGCCAGCAGGCAGGGGCCCCTCTCTGGAAACACCATATATTTT. Supplemented by reference TRBV7-9 and TRBJ1-3, the full variable domain reads DTGVSQNPRHKITKRGQNVTFRCDPISEHNRLYWYRQTLGQGPEFLTYFQNEAQLEKSRLLSDRFSAERPKGSFSTLEIQRTEQGDSAMYLCASRQGPLSGNTIYFGEGSWLTVV.